This T cell receptor beta chain was identified during a study of T cells in Graves' hyperthyroidism and ophthalmopathy. The V end lost 1 base, the J end lost 4 bases, and 11 bases lay between the germline ends. CDR3 length equals 14 residues. Germline V gene lookup returns CDR1 SGHNT and CDR2 YENEEA. Amplification of TCR beta CDR3 regions was performed using RNA transcripts as template. When the TCR CDR3 underwent first-round RT-PCR, the HTBI primer set was used. TCRdb reanalysed the multiplex PCR reads using MiXCR and keeps one entry per CDR3 protein. The repertoire holds about 300,000 distinct CDR3 sequences, with approximately 14% as singletons. This clonotype was seen repeatedly, ten times or more.

The sequence was obtained from a woman between 40 and 55 years old with Graves' hyperthyroidism. Sequences were obtained from blood. This chain links TRBV11-3 with TRBJ2-7; D ambiguous. The CDR3 DNA reads TGTGCCAGCAGCTTAGGTCCAGATAGGTACGAGCAGTACTTC. The encoded protein is CASSLGPDRYEQYF.